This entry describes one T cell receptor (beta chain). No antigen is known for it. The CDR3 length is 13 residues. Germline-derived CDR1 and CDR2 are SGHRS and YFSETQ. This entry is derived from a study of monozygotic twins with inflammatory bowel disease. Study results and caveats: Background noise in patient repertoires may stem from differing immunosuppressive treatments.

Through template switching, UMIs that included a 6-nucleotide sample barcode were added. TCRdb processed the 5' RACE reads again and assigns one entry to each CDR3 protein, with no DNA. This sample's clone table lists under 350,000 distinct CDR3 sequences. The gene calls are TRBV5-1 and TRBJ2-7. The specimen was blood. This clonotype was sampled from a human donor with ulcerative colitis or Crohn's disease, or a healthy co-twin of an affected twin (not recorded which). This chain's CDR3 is CASSLDGSYEQYF.